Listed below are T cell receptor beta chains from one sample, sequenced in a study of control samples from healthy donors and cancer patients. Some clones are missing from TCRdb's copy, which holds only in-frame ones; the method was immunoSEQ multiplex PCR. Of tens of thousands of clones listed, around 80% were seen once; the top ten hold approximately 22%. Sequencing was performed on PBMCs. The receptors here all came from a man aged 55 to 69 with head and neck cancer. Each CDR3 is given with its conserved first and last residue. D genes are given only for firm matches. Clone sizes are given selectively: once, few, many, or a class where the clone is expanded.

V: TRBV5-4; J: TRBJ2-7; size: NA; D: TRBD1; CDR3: CASSRQGYEQYF; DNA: TGTGCCAGCAGCCGACAGGGTTACGAGCAGTACTTC
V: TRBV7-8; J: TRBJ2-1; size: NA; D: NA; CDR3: CASSPPTGQFF; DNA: TGTGCCAGCAGCCCGCCGACAGGGCAGTTCTTC
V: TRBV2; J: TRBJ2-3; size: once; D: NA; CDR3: CATRTVAGLDTQYF; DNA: TGTGCCACTCGTACGGTAGCCGGGCTAGATACGCAGTATTTT
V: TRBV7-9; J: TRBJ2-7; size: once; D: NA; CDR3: CASSTWGSVGEQYF; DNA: TGTGCCAGCAGCACCTGGGGTAGCGTGGGCGAGCAGTACTTC
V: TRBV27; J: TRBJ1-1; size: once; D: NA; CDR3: CASSLSGAGNTEAFF; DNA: TGTGCCAGCAGTTTATCAGGGGCGGGAAACACTGAAGCTTTCTTT
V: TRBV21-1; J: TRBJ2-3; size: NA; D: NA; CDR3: CASSKSVLAGSGEVQEVYTDTQYF; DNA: TGTGCCAGCAGCAAATCGGTGCTAGCGGGGAGCGGTGAAGTCCAGGAAGTCTACACAGATACGCAGTATTTT
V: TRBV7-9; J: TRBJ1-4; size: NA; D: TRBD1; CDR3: CASSSSGQGGEKLFF; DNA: TGTGCCAGCAGCTCATCGGGACAGGGAGGTGAAAAACTGTTTTTT
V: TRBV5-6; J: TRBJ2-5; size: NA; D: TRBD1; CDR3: CASSQAGQGSIGTQYF; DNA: TGTGCCAGCAGCCAGGCTGGACAGGGGTCGATTGGGACCCAGTACTTC
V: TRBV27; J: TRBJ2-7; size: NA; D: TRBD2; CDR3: CASSLSPTSGWAYEQYF; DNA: TGTGCCAGCAGTTTATCCCCGACTAGCGGGTGGGCCTACGAGCAGTACTTC
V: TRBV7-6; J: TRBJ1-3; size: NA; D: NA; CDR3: CASSLAVGGGGNTIYF; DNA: TGTGCCAGCAGCTTAGCGGTTGGAGGGGGTGGAAACACCATATATTTT